Shown below are 13 T cell receptor beta chains from a single sample sequenced in a study of cytomegalovirus exposure and HLA in healthy donors. Both 60 Vbeta primers and 13 Jbeta primers went into the PCR. Generated by immunoSEQ multiplex PCR, the TCRdb table keeps only in-frame clones and is missing some. The table records under 300,000 clones, almost 85% of them present only once. Input material: PBMCs. Receptor source: a woman in her 40s in good health and CMV-seropositive.

This clone was detected only once. J is TRBJ1-1 and V is TRBV4-3, with TRBD1 matching over 10 bases. Trimming took 0 bases from V and 5 from J; bases not matched to a gene: 6. CDR1 is LGHNA, CDR2 YSLEER, per germline. CDR3 length: 16 amino acids. The DNA for the CDR3 is TGCGCCAGCAGCCAAGAGGGGGGACAGGGGATTACTGAAGCTTTCTTT. This codes for CASSQEGGQGITEAFF.

This clone was counted a single time. The rearrangement joins TRBV10-3 to TRBJ2-7; D might be TRBD2 (6 bases). Germline CDR1 reads ENHRY; CDR2 reads SYGVKD. The CDR3 has 15 amino acids. The V and J ends lost 6 bases and 0 bases respectively, with 15 bases between them. CDR3 sequence: CAIRIAAQSSYEQYF. Here the CDR3 DNA reads TGTGCCATCAGGATAGCGGCACAGAGCTCCTACGAGCAGTACTTC.

The CDR3 region is CASMGGGPTDTQYF. CDR3 in DNA: TGTGCCAGCATGGGGGGAGGCCCCACAGATACGCAGTATTTT. The J gene is TRBJ2-3, the V gene TRBV11-3, with a possible D match to TRBD2 (6 bases). The V gene lost 7 bases and the J gene lost 2 bases, with 13 bases spanning the gap. Per germline, CDR1 SGHNT and CDR2 YENEEA. CDR3 length: 14 amino acids.

As to this clone: This specimen includes other DNA sequences encoding the same CDR3. The V and J genes are TRBV6-5 and TRBJ1-1; D is possibly TRBD1 (5 bases). From germline, CDR1 is MNHEY and CDR2 SVGAGI. Trimming pared 0 bases from V and 5 bases from J, leaving 10 bases between. The CDR3 totals 14 residues. CDR3 bases: TGTGCCAGCAGTTACTCGGGGGGGTTAACTGAAGCTTTCTTT. Its translation: CASSYSGGLTEAFF.

This clone turned up a few times. V usage is TRBV6-6 and J usage is TRBJ2-1, with 7 bases identical to TRBD2. After removal of 2 bases from V and 5 bases from J, the junction contained 9 bases not matched to a gene. CDR1 is MNHNY, CDR2 SVGAGI, per germline (reference sequence). The CDR3 extends over 16 amino acids. The CDR3 sequence is CASSYGLRGVNNEQFF. CDR3 DNA: TGTGCCAGCAGTTACGGTCTTCGGGGGGTGAACAATGAGCAGTTCTTC.

The chain carries TRBV7-9 and TRBJ2-3, with 8 nucleotides matching TRBD1. The ends lost 5 bases at V and 2 bases at J; junction bases unmatched: 3. This CDR3 has 14 amino acids. Germline CDR1 SEHNR, CDR2 FQNEAQ (reference sequence). The CDR3 loop is CASSADRVTDTQYF. CDR3 nucleotide sequence: TGTGCCAGCAGCGCGGACAGGGTCACAGATACGCAGTATTTT.

This chain connects TRBV2 to TRBJ2-1; D is uncertain. V lost 4 bases and J lost 0, with 13 bases in between. This CDR3 is built from 16 residues. The V gene's germline CDR1 is SNHLY and CDR2 FYNNEI. CDR3 loop: CASSAVNPYSYNEQFF. In DNA form, the CDR3 reads TGTGCCAGCAGTGCAGTAAACCCTTACTCCTACAATGAGCAGTTCTTC.

This chain joins TRBV7-9 and TRBJ2-7, with D possibly TRBD1 on 5 matching bases. There are 14 residues in the CDR3. V was cut by 6 bases and J by 3 bases, with 15 bases left in between. The germline gives CDR1 SEHNR, CDR2 FQNEAQ (reference sequence). This chain's CDR3 is CASSKPPDSYEQYF. CDR3 nucleotides: TGTGCCAGCAGTAAACCACCAGACAGCTACGAGCAGTACTTC.

The CDR3 sequence is CASSPHRTVPEAFF. CDR3 DNA sequence: TGTGCCAGTAGTCCCCACAGGACCGTCCCTGAAGCTTTCTTT. This chain connects TRBV19 to TRBJ1-1; D perhaps matches TRBD1 (5 bases). Trimming took 5 bases from V and 6 from J, leaving 16 bases between them. This CDR3 has 14 residues. Germline loops: CDR1 LNHDA, CDR2 SQIVND (reference sequence).

This clone has only a few counts. The chain employs TRBV9 and TRBJ2-7; tentative D call: TRBD1 (7 bases). The V end lost 3 bases, the J end lost 4 bases, and 11 bases lay between the germline ends. CDR1 and CDR2 from the germline V gene are SGDLS and YYNGEE. There are 13 residues in the CDR3. CDR3 region: CASSAEGAYEQYF. The CDR3 nucleotides are TGTGCCAGCAGCGCGGAGGGGGCTTACGAGCAGTACTTC.

V gene TRBV27 combines with J gene TRBJ1-2; 9 bases fit TRBD1. The length of the CDR3 is 13 residues. With 6 bases clipped from V and 6 bases from J, the junction kept 5 bases outside the gene matches. In germline, CDR1 is MNHEY, CDR2 SMNVEV (reference sequence). CDR3 bases: TGTGCCAGCAGACATACAGGGGGCGATGGCTACACCTTC. Its protein product is CASRHTGGDGYTF.

The chain combines TRBV28 with TRBJ1-4; 8 bases agree with TRBD1. The V gene's germline CDR1 is MDHEN and CDR2 SYDVKM. V lost 2 bases to trimming and J lost 11 bases; unmatched junction nucleotides: 10. This CDR3 region has 15 residues. CDR3 nucleotides: TGTGCCAGCAGTTTAAGGTACCAGGGGGCGCAGAAACTGTTTTTT. Translating it yields CASSLRYQGAQKLFF.

This clone was seen a single time. The rearrangement uses TRBV5-1 and TRBJ2-5, with D uncertain. Germline CDR1 and CDR2: SGHRS and YFSETQ. Trimming pared 5 bases from V and 2 bases from J, leaving 13 bases between. The CDR3 spans 14 residues. The chain's CDR3 is CASRPLVTQETQYF. DNA of the CDR3: TGCGCCAGCAGACCCTTGGTCACACAAGAGACCCAGTACTTC. The variable domain in full, with the rest retrieved from reference TRBV5-1 and TRBJ2-5, is KAGVTQTPRYLIKTRGQQVTLSCSPISGHRSVSWYQQTPGQGLQFLFEYFSETQRNKGNFPGRFSGRQFSNSRSEMNVSTLELGDSALYLCASRPLVTQETQYFGPGTRLLVL.